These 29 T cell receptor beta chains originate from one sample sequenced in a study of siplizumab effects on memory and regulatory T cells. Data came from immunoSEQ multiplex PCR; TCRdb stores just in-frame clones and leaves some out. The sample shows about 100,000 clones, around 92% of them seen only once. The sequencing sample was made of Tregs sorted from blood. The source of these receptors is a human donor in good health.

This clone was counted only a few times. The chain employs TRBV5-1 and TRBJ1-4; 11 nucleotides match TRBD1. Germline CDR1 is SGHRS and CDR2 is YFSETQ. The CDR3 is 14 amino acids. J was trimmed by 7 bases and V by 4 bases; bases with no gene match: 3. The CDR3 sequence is CASSAGQGAEKLFF. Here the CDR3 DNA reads TGCGCCAGCAGCGCTGGACAGGGGGCTGAAAAACTGTTTTTT.

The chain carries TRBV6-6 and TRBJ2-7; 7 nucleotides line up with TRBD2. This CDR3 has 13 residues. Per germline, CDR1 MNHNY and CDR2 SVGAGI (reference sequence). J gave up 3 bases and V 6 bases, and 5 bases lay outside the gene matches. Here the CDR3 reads CASSQREGYEQYF. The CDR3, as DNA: TGTGCCAGCAGCCAGAGGGAGGGCTACGAGCAGTACTTC.

The CDR3 sequence: CASELRGSRNEQFF. The CDR3 region has the DNA TGCGCCTCGGAGCTCCGCGGGAGCCGGAATGAGCAGTTCTTC. The rearrangement joins TRBV4-1 to TRBJ2-1; TRBD2 aligns across 7 bases. V was pared by 11 bases and J by 7 bases, with 14 bases of the junction left unmatched. CDR3 size: 14 residues. Germline loops: CDR1 MGHRA, CDR2 YSYEKL.

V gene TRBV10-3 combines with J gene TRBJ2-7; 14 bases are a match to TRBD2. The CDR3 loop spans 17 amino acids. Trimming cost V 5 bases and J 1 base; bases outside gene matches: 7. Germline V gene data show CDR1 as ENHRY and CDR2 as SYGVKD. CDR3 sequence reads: CAISSGTSGRLSYEQYF. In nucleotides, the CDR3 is TGTGCCATCAGTTCCGGGACTAGCGGGAGACTTTCCTACGAGCAGTACTTC.

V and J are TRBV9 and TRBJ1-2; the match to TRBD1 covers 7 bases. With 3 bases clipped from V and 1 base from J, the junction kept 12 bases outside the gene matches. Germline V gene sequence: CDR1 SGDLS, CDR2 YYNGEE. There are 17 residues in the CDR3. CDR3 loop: CASSARVGTALNYGYTF. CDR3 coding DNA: TGTGCCAGCAGCGCAAGAGTGGGGACAGCTCTTAACTATGGCTACACCTTC.

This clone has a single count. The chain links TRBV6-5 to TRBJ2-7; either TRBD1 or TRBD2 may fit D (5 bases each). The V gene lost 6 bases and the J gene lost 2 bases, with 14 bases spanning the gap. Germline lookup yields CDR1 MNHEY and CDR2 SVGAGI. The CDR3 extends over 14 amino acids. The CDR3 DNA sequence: TGTGCCAGCAGGCGATTGGGACGCACCTACGAGCAGTACTTC. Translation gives CASRRLGRTYEQYF.

The CDR3: CASSPSGADYNEQFF. CDR3 coding DNA: TGTGCCAGCAGTCCCTCCGGGGCAGACTACAATGAGCAGTTCTTC. The chain has TRBV6-5 and TRBJ2-1; D may correspond to TRBD1 or TRBD2 (5 bases each). This CDR3 is built from 15 residues. The germline V gene has CDR1 MNHEY and CDR2 SVGAGI. Between the trimmed V and J ends, which lost 5 bases and 3 bases, there was a span of 14 bases.

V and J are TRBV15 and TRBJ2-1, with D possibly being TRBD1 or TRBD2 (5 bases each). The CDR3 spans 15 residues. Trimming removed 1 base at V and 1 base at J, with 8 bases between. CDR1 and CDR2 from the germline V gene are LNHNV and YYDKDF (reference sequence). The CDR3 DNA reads TGTGCCACCAGCAGAGGGGACGGGTCCTACAATGAGCAGTTCTTC. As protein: CATSRGDGSYNEQFF.

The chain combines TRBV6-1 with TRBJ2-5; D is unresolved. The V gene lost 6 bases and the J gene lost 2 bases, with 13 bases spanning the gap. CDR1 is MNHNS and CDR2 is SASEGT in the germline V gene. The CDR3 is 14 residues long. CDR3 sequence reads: CASRMTERQETQYF. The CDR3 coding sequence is TGTGCCAGCAGGATGACCGAAAGACAAGAGACCCAGTACTTC.

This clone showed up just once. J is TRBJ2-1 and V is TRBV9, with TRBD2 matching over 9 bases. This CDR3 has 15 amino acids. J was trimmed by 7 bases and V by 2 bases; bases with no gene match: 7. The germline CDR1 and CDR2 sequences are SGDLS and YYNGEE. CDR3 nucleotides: TGTGCCAGCAGCGTCGGCGGGAGGGCAATTAATGAGCAGTTCTTC. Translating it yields CASSVGGRAINEQFF.

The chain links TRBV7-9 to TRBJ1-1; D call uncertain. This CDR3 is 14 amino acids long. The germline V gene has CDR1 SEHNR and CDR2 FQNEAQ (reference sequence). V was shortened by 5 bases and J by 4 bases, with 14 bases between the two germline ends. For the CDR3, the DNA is TGTGCCAGCAGCACGACATCGGGCTCCACTGAAGCTTTCTTT. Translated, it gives CASSTTSGSTEAFF. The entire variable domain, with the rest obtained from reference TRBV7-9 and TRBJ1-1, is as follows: DTGVSQNPRHKITKRGQNVTFRCDPISEHNRLYWYRQTLGQGPEFLTYFQNEAQLEKSRLLSDRFSAERPKGSFSTLEIQRTEQGDSAMYLCASSTTSGSTEAFFGQGTRLTVV.

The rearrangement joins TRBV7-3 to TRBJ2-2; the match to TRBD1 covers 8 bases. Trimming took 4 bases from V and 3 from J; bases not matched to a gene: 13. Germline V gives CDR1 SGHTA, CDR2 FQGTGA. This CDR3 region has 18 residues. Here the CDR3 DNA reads TGTGCCAGCAGCTCCTTACTCCCCGGGACAGGCGACACCGGGGAGCTGTTTTTT. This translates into CASSSLLPGTGDTGELFF.

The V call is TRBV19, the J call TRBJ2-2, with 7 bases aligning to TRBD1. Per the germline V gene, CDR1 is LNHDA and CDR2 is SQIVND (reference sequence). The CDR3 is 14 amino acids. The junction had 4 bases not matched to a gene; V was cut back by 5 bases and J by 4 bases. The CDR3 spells CASSPRGPTGELFF. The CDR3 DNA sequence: TGTGCCAGTAGTCCGAGGGGGCCCACCGGGGAGCTGTTTTTT.

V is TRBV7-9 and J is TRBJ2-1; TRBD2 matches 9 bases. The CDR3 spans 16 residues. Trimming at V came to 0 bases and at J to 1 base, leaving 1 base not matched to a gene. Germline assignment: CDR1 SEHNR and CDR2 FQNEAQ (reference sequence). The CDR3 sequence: CASSLALAGSYNEQFF. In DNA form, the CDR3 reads TGTGCCAGCAGCTTAGCCCTAGCGGGATCCTACAATGAGCAGTTCTTC.

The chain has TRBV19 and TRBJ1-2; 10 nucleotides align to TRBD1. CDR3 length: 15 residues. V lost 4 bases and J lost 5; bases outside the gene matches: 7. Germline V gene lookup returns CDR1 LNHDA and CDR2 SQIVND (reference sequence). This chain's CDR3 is CASSTGTGVRYGYTF. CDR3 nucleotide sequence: TGTGCCAGTAGTACCGGGACAGGGGTGAGATATGGCTACACCTTC.

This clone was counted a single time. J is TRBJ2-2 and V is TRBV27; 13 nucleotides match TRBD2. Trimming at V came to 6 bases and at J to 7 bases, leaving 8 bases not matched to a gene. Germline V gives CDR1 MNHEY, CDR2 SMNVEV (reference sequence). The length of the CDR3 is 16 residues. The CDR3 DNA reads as TGTGCCAGCAGGAGGACTAGCGGGAGTATCGTCGGGGAGCTGTTTTTT. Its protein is CASRRTSGSIVGELFF.

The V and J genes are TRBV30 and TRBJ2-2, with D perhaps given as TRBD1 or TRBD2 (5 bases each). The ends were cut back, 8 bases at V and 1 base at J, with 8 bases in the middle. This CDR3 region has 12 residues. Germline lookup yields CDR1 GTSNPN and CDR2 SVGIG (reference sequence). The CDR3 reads CASGQNTGELFF. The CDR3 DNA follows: TGTGCCAGCGGACAGAACACCGGGGAGCTGTTTTTT. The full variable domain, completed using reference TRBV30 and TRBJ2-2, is SQTIHQWPATLVQPVGSPLSLECTVEGTSNPNLYWYRQAAGRGLQLLFYSVGIGQISSEVPQNLSASRPQDRQFILSSKKLLLSDSGFYLCASGQNTGELFFGEGSRLTVL.

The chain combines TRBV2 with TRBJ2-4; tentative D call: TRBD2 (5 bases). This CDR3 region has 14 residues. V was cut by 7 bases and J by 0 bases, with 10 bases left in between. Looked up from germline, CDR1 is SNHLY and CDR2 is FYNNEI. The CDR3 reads CASIPGVAKNIQYF. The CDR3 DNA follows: TGTGCCAGCATCCCCGGGGTAGCCAAAAACATTCAGTACTTC.

For the CDR3, the DNA is TGTGCCAGCAGTGGGCAGCCGAACTCCTATAATTCACCCCTCCACTTT. Its translation: CASSGQPNSYNSPLHF. J is TRBJ1-6 and V is TRBV2, with unresolved D. V shed 4 bases and J shed 0 bases, with 10 bases lying between them. Per the germline V gene, CDR1 is SNHLY and CDR2 is FYNNEI. CDR3 size: 16 residues.

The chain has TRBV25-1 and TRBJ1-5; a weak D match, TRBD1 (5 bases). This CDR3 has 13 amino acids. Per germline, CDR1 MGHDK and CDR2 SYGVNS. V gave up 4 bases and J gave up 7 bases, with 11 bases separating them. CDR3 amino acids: CASSARGGQPQHF. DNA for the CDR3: TGTGCCAGCAGTGCTCGGGGGGGACAGCCCCAGCATTTT. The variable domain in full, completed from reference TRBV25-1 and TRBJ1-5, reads EADIYQTPRYLVIGTGKKITLECSQTMGHDKMYWYQQDPGMELHLIHYSYGVNSTEKGDLSSESTVSRIRTEHFPLTLESARPSHTSQYLCASSARGGQPQHFGDGTRLSIL.

CDR3 sequence (DNA): TGCAGCGTTGGGGGGACTAGTTCCTGGGGCGTGACCCAGTACTTC. As protein: CSVGGTSSWGVTQYF. The V call is TRBV29-1, the J call TRBJ2-5, with 8 positions matching TRBD2. CDR3 length equals 15 residues. Trimming took 4 bases from V and 7 from J; bases not matched to a gene: 14. Germline CDR1 reads SQVTM; CDR2 reads ANQGSEA.

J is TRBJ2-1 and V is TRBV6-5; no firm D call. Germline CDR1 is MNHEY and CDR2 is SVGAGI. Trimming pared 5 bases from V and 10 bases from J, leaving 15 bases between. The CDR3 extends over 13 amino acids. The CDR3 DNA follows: TGTGCCAGCAGTCGTATACCGAAGGCCGAGCAGTTCTTC. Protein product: CASSRIPKAEQFF.

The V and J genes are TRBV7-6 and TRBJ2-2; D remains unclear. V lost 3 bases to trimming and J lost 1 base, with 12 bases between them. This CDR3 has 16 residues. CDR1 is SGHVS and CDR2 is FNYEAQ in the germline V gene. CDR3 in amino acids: CASSFEVVRNTGELFF. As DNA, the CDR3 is TGTGCCAGCAGCTTTGAAGTAGTAAGGAACACCGGGGAGCTGTTTTTT. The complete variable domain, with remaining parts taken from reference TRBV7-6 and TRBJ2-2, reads GAGVSQSPRYKVTKRGQDVALRCDPISGHVSLYWYRQALGQGPEFLTYFNYEAQQDKSGLPNDRFSAERPEGSISTLTIQRTEQRDSAMYRCASSFEVVRNTGELFFGEGSRLTVL.

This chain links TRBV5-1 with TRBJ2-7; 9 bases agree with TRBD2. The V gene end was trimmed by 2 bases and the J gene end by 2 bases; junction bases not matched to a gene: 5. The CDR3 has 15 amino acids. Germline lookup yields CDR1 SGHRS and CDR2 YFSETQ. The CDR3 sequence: CASSFRLAEPYEQYF. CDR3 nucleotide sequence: TGCGCCAGCAGCTTTCGACTAGCGGAGCCCTACGAGCAGTACTTC.

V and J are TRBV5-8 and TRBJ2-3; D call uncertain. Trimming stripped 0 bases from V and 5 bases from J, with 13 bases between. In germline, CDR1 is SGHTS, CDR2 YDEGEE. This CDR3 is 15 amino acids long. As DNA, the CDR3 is TGTGCCAGCAGCTTGGTGATAGGTCCGGGAGATACGCAGTATTTT. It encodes CASSLVIGPGDTQYF.

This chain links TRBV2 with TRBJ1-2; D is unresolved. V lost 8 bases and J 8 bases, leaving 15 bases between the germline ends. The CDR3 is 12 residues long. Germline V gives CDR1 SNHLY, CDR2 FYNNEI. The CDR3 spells CASGDSFMGYTF. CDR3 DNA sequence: TGTGCCAGCGGAGATTCCTTCATGGGCTACACCTTC.

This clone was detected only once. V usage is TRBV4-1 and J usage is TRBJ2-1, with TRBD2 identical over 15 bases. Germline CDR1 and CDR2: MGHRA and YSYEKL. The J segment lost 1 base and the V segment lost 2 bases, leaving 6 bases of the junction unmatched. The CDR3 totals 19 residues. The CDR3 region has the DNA TGCGCCAGCAGCCAAACCGGGACTAGCGGGAGGCCGTCCTACAATGAGCAGTTCTTC. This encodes CASSQTGTSGRPSYNEQFF.

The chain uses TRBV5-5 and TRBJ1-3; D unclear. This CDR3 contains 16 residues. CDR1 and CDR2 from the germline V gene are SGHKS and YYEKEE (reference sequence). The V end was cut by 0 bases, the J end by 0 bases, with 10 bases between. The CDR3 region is CASSLDAFSSGNTIYF. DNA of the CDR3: TGTGCCAGCAGCTTGGACGCTTTCAGCTCTGGAAACACCATATATTTT.

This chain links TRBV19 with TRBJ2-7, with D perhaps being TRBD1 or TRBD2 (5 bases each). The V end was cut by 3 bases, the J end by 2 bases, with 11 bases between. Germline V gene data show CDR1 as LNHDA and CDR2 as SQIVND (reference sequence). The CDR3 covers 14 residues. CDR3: CASSIRDGAYEQYF. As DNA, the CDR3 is TGTGCCAGTAGTATCCGGGACGGAGCCTACGAGCAGTACTTC.